This passage covers 26 T cell receptor beta chains from one sample sequenced in a study of shared clonotypes between healthy human individuals. Sequencing used immunoSEQ multiplex PCR; TCRdb keeps in-frame clones, though not all of them. The table includes about 1.1 million clones, 70% to 80% detected once. The material sequenced was memory CD4+ T cells from PBMCs. Subset denoted: CD45RA-negative fraction. These receptors originate from a man between 18 and 29 years old in good health. Some clones in this sample may be carry-over from other donors' samples.

The chain employs TRBV27 and TRBJ1-5; the D is unclear. This CDR3 comprises 13 residues. Trimming pared 2 bases from V and 3 bases from J, leaving 5 bases between. In germline, CDR1 is MNHEY, CDR2 SMNVEV (reference sequence). The CDR3 DNA sequence: TGTGCCAGCAGTTTAAGGCCCAATCAGCCCCAGCATTTT. Protein: CASSLRPNQPQHF.

V usage is TRBV10-3 and J usage is TRBJ2-1; 10 nucleotides agree with TRBD2. Germline V gene data show CDR1 as ENHRY and CDR2 as SYGVKD. V gave up 10 bases and J gave up 5 bases; unmatched junction bases: 11. The CDR3 runs to 15 residues. CDR3 sequence (DNA): TGTGCCAGCTTAACCGGGACTAGCGCCGACAATGAGCAGTTCTTC. It yields the protein CASLTGTSADNEQFF.

The chain joins TRBV9 to TRBJ1-3; no clear D gene. Germline V CDR1 and CDR2: SGDLS, YYNGEE. V was pared by 0 bases and J by 3 bases, with 10 bases between. This CDR3 comprises 15 residues. CDR3 sequence (DNA): TGTGCCAGCAGCGTAGCTGTATCTCATGGAAACACCATATATTTT. This codes for CASSVAVSHGNTIYF.

This chain joins TRBV28 and TRBJ1-1, with D uncertain. The V and J ends lost 6 bases and 8 bases respectively, with 10 bases between them. From germline, CDR1 is MDHEN and CDR2 SYDVKM. The CDR3 totals 11 residues. CDR3 amino acids: CASSRGREAFF. In DNA form, the CDR3 reads TGTGCCAGCAGCCGAGGTAGAGAAGCTTTCTTT.

This clone was detected many times. This chain joins TRBV2 and TRBJ2-7; possible D gene TRBD2, 5 bases. V was trimmed by 7 bases and J by 1 base, leaving 11 bases between them. CDR1 is SNHLY and CDR2 is FYNNEI in the germline V gene. CDR3 size: 13 residues. The CDR3 is CASIRRFSYEQYF. For the CDR3, the DNA is TGTGCCAGCATCCGGAGGTTTTCCTACGAGCAGTACTTC.

The rearrangement joins TRBV6-1 to TRBJ2-7; perhaps TRBD2 as D (6 bases). CDR1 MNHNS and CDR2 SASEGT come from the germline V gene. Trimming left V 8 bases short and J 5 bases short, with 22 bases between. The CDR3 totals 15 residues. DNA for the CDR3: TGTGCCAGCGGATTAGACTGGGGAGGAGGTAACGAGCAGTACTTC. Protein product: CASGLDWGGGNEQYF.

This chain joins TRBV7-9 and TRBJ2-7; D ambiguous. CDR1 and CDR2 (germline): SEHNR, FQNEAQ (reference sequence). This CDR3 is built from 12 residues. Trimming cost V 2 bases and J 2 bases, with 4 bases left between them. CDR3 nucleotide sequence: TGTGCCAGCAGCTTATTCCCCTACGAGCAGTACTTC. The encoded protein is CASSLFPYEQYF.

V is TRBV7-2 and J is TRBJ2-7; D gene unclear. Trimming removed 5 bases at V and 0 bases at J, with 11 bases between. Germline CDR1 is SGHTA and CDR2 is FQGNSA. The CDR3 has 14 residues. The CDR3, as DNA: TGTGCCAGCAGCCCCACAAGGCTCTCCTACGAGCAGTACTTC. This codes for CASSPTRLSYEQYF.

This clone was seen once. This likely reflects a read error, since a far larger clone is one base away. Other nucleotide sequences in the sample specify the same CDR3. This rearrangement joins TRBV29-1 to TRBJ1-1, with TRBD1 matching over 8 bases. The CDR3 length is 14 residues. Germline values: CDR1 SQVTM, CDR2 ANQGSEA. V was pared by 6 bases and J by 4 bases, with 10 bases of the junction left unmatched. The CDR3, as DNA: TGCAGCGTCTCCTTCGGTACAGGGGGCACTGAAGCTTTCTTT. Encoded protein: CSVSFGTGGTEAFF.

The V call is TRBV5-1, the J call TRBJ2-3; 9 positions agree with TRBD1. The CDR3 sequence is 15 residues long. The germline CDR1 and CDR2 sequences are SGHRS and YFSETQ. Trimming took 4 bases from V and 2 from J; bases not matched to a gene: 5. The CDR3 protein is CASSHGTGNTDTQYF. CDR3 sequence (DNA): TGCGCCAGCAGCCACGGGACAGGGAACACAGATACGCAGTATTTT.

This clone was seen only once. The chain has TRBV28 and TRBJ2-7, with D possibly called TRBD1 or TRBD2 (6 bases each). Germline CDR1 MDHEN, CDR2 SYDVKM. The CDR3 has 14 residues. The V end was cut by 5 bases, the J end by 4 bases, with 15 bases between. CDR3 DNA: TGTGCCAGCAGTCCAGGACAGCGGGTATACGAGCAGTACTTC. It codes for CASSPGQRVYEQYF.

V usage is TRBV5-1 and J usage is TRBJ1-1; 8 bases map to TRBD1. Germline loops: CDR1 SGHRS, CDR2 YFSETQ. V dropped 3 bases and J dropped 2; count of bases not matched to a gene: 3. The CDR3 contains 14 residues. The CDR3 nucleotides read TGCGCCAGCAGCTACAGGGGGGAAAACACTGAAGCTTTCTTT. This sequence encodes CASSYRGENTEAFF. The full variable domain, completed using reference TRBV5-1 and TRBJ1-1, is KAGVTQTPRYLIKTRGQQVTLSCSPISGHRSVSWYQQTPGQGLQFLFEYFSETQRNKGNFPGRFSGRQFSNSRSEMNVSTLELGDSALYLCASSYRGENTEAFFGQGTRLTVV.

The J gene is TRBJ1-6, the V gene TRBV14; 8 bases agree with TRBD1. J lost 8 bases, V lost 4 bases, and 7 bases had no gene match. This CDR3 is built from 15 residues. Germline CDR1 is SGHDN and CDR2 is FVKESK. The CDR3, as DNA: TGTGCCAGCAGCCCCGGACAGGGTTTCTATTCACCCCTCCACTTT. Encoded protein: CASSPGQGFYSPLHF.

The chain carries TRBV2 and TRBJ2-4; D uncertain. Looked up from germline, CDR1 is SNHLY and CDR2 is FYNNEI. The CDR3 runs 14 residues. Trimming cost V 3 bases and J 1 base, with 7 bases left between them. The chain's CDR3 is CASSDRRAKNIQYF. The CDR3 DNA reads as TGTGCCAGCAGTGATCGGCGGGCCAAAAACATTCAGTACTTC.

The chain carries TRBV7-9 and TRBJ2-5; TRBD2 aligns across 11 bases. With V trimmed by 1 base and J by 4 bases, 2 bases remained unmatched. This CDR3 comprises 15 residues. Germline V gives CDR1 SEHNR, CDR2 FQNEAQ (reference sequence). CDR3 in amino acids: CASSLELAGAETQYF. The CDR3 DNA follows: TGTGCCAGCAGCTTAGAACTAGCGGGAGCAGAGACCCAGTACTTC.

The gene calls are TRBV27 and TRBJ2-1; D is unresolved. Trimming shortened V by 1 base and J by 2 bases, and 3 bases separated the two germline ends. In germline, CDR1 is MNHEY, CDR2 SMNVEV (reference sequence). CDR3 size: 13 residues. The CDR3 loop is CASSLYPYNEQFF. CDR3 DNA: TGTGCCAGCAGTTTATATCCCTACAATGAGCAGTTCTTC.

The chain employs TRBV7-3 and TRBJ2-7; D gene ambiguous. Trimming pared 1 base from V and 6 bases from J, leaving 10 bases between. Germline assignment: CDR1 SGHTA and CDR2 FQGTGA. The CDR3 spans 13 residues. The CDR3 here is CASSLNWLGEQYF. CDR3 coding DNA: TGTGCCAGCAGCTTAAACTGGCTCGGCGAGCAGTACTTC.

For the CDR3, the DNA is TGTGCCAGCAGCGCCGTACAGGGACTTCCTGGCGGGACCGGGGAGCTGTTTTTT. It is translated as CASSAVQGLPGGTGELFF. The chain uses TRBV28 and TRBJ2-2; D tentatively fits TRBD1 or TRBD2 (6 bases each). V was cut by 6 bases and J by 5 bases, with 25 bases left in between. This CDR3 is built from 18 residues. In germline, CDR1 is MDHEN, CDR2 SYDVKM.

This chain connects TRBV5-1 to TRBJ2-5, with unresolved D. This CDR3 has 14 residues. CDR1 and CDR2 from the germline V gene are SGHRS and YFSETQ. Trimming stripped 0 bases from V and 5 bases from J, with 11 bases between. The CDR3 here is CASSLDAFQETQYF. The CDR3 nucleotides are TGCGCCAGCAGCTTGGACGCCTTTCAGGAGACCCAGTACTTC.

This chain links TRBV7-3 with TRBJ1-2; TRBD1 matches 7 bases. CDR1 is SGHTA, CDR2 FQGTGA, per germline. The CDR3 is 13 amino acids. Trimming took 5 bases from V and 7 from J; bases not matched to a gene: 7. The CDR3 region is CASSVDRAGGYTF. The CDR3 nucleotides read TGTGCCAGCAGCGTAGACAGGGCCGGTGGCTACACCTTC.

The V call is TRBV7-8, the J call TRBJ1-4; 11 bases are a match to TRBD1. This CDR3 has 14 amino acids. Germline V CDR1 and CDR2: SGHVS, FQNEAQ. V lost 5 bases, J lost 6 bases, and 2 bases stayed unmatched. The CDR3: CASSRDRGDEKLFF. Here the CDR3 DNA reads TGTGCCAGCAGCCGGGACAGGGGGGATGAAAAACTGTTTTTT.

The V and J genes are TRBV18 and TRBJ1-5; D is undetermined. Germline V gives CDR1 KGHSH, CDR2 LQKENI. This CDR3 region has 13 residues. V dropped 1 base and J dropped 4 bases, with 5 bases sitting between them. CDR3 coding DNA: TGTGCCAGCTCACCACTGAAGAATCAGCCCCAGCATTTT. Its translation: CASSPLKNQPQHF.

The rearrangement links TRBV6-6 to TRBJ1-5; D gene unclear. V shed 5 bases and J shed 4 bases, with 15 bases lying between them. This CDR3 spans 15 amino acids. From germline, CDR1 is MNHNY and CDR2 SVGAGI (reference sequence). Written as DNA, the CDR3 is TGTGCCAGCAGTCATCCCAATGACCGTAATCAGCCCCAGCATTTT. Translating it yields CASSHPNDRNQPQHF.

The V call is TRBV5-1, the J call TRBJ2-1; 10 bases map to TRBD2. Germline trimming cut 0 bases from V and 14 bases from J; bases unmatched to any gene: 11. The CDR3 is 15 residues long. Germline V CDR1 and CDR2: SGHRS, YFSETQ. CDR3 sequence: CASSLASSGRGKEFF. The DNA of the CDR3 is TGCGCCAGCAGCTTGGCCTCCAGCGGGAGGGGAAAGGAGTTCTTC. Full variable domain (outside the CDR3, taken from reference TRBV5-1 and TRBJ2-1): KAGVTQTPRYLIKTRGQQVTLSCSPISGHRSVSWYQQTPGQGLQFLFEYFSETQRNKGNFPGRFSGRQFSNSRSEMNVSTLELGDSALYLCASSLASSGRGKEFFGPGTRLTVL.

The chain couples TRBV13 to TRBJ2-2; 8 bases agree with TRBD2. Trimming removed 7 bases from V and 3 bases from J; junction bases left unmatched: 25. Germline V gene lookup returns CDR1 PRHDT and CDR2 FYEKMQ (reference sequence). This CDR3 has 21 residues. This CDR3 is CASILRRVGWREDGDTGELFF. The CDR3 coding sequence is TGTGCCAGCATCCTCCGCCGAGTTGGGTGGCGGGAGGACGGGGACACCGGGGAGCTGTTTTTT.

The rearrangement links TRBV6-6 to TRBJ2-7, with 7 bases identical to TRBD2. This CDR3 region has 16 residues. Germline values: CDR1 MNHNY, CDR2 SVGAGI (reference sequence). V trimming: 5 bases; J trimming: 3 bases; junction bases outside the gene matches: 13. The CDR3 sequence: CASSPGGGRTRYEQYF. CDR3 nucleotides: TGTGCCAGCAGTCCCGGGGGAGGGCGTACCCGCTACGAGCAGTACTTC.